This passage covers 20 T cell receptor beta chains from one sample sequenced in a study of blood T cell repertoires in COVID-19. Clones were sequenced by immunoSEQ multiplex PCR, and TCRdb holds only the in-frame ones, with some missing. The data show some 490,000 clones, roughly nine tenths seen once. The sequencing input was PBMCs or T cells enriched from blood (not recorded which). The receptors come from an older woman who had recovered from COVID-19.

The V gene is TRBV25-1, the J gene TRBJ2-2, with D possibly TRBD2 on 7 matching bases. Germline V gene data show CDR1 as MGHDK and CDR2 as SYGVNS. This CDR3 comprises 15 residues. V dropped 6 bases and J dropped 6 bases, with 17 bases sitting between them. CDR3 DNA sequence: TGTGCCAGCAGACAAATGGGGGGGCTGGCCGGGGAGCTGTTTTTT. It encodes CASRQMGGLAGELFF.

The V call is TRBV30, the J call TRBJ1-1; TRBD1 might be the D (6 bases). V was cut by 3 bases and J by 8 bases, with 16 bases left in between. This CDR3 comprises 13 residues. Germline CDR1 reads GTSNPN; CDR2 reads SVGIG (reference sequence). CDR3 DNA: TGTGCCTGGAGGAGTCGGGCTAGGGGGGAAGCTTTCTTT. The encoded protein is CAWRSRARGEAFF. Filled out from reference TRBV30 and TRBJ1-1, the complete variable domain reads SQTIHQWPATLVQPVGSPLSLECTVEGTSNPNLYWYRQAAGRGLQLLFYSVGIGQISSEVPQNLSASRPQDRQFILSSKKLLLSDSGFYLCAWRSRARGEAFFGQGTRLTVV.

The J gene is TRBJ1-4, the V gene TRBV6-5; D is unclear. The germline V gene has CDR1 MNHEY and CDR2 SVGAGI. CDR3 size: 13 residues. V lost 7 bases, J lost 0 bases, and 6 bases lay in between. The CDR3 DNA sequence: TGTGCCAGCAAGCGGGCAACTAATGAAAAACTGTTTTTT. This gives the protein CASKRATNEKLFF.

The CDR3 region is CASSLGGGWTDTQYF. The CDR3, as DNA: TGCGCCAGCAGCTTGGGCGGGGGTTGGACAGATACGCAGTATTTT. This chain joins TRBV5-1 and TRBJ2-3, with 7 bases fitting TRBD2. The CDR3 is 15 amino acids. The germline V gene encodes CDR1 SGHRS and CDR2 YFSETQ. The ends lost 0 bases at V and 3 bases at J; junction bases unmatched: 4. Using reference TRBV5-1 and TRBJ2-3 for the parts outside the CDR3, the full variable domain is KAGVTQTPRYLIKTRGQQVTLSCSPISGHRSVSWYQQTPGQGLQFLFEYFSETQRNKGNFPGRFSGRQFSNSRSEMNVSTLELGDSALYLCASSLGGGWTDTQYFGPGTRLTVL.

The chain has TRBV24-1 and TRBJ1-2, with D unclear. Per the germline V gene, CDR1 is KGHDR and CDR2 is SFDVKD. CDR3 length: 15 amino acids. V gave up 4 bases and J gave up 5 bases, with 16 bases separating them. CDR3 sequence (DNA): TGTGCCACCAGTGACTCTAACCGGGAAAATTATGGCTACACCTTC. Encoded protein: CATSDSNRENYGYTF.

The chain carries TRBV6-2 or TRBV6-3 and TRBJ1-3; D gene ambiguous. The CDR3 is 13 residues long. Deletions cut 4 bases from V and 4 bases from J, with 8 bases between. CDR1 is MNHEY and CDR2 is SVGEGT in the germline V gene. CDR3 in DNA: TGTGCCAGCAGTTTTCACAGCGGAAACACCATATATTTT. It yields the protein CASSFHSGNTIYF.

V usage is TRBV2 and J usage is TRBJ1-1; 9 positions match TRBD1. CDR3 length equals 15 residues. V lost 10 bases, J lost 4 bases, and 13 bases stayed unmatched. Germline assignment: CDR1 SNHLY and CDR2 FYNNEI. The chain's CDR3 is CATHRGTGMFTEAFF. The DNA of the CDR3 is TGTGCCACCCACCGTGGGACAGGGATGTTCACTGAAGCTTTCTTT.

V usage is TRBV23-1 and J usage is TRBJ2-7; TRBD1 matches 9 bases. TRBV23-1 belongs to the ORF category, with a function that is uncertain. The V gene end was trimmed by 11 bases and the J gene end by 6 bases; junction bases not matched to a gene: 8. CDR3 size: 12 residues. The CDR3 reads CAPTGGVPEQYV. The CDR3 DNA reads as TGCGCCCCCACAGGGGGCGTCCCCGAGCAGTACGTC.

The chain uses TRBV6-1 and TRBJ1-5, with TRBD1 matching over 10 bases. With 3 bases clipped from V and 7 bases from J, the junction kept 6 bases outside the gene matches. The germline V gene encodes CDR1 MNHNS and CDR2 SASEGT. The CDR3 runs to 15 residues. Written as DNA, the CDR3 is TGTGCCAGCAGTGACATGGACAGGGGGAAACAGCCCCAGCATTTT. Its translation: CASSDMDRGKQPQHF.

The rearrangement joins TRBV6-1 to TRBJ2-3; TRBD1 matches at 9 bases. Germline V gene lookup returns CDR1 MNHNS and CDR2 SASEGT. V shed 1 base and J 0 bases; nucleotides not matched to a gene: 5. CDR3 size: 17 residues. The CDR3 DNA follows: TGTGCCAGCAGTGAAGTTGGGACAGGGACTAGCACAGATACGCAGTATTTT. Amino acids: CASSEVGTGTSTDTQYF.

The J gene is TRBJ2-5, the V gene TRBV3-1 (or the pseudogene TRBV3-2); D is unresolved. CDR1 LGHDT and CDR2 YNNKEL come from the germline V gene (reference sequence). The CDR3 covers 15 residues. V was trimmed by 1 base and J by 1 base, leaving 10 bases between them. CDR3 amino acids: CASSQVWRTQETQYF. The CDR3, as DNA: TGTGCCAGCAGCCAAGTTTGGAGAACCCAAGAGACCCAGTACTTC.

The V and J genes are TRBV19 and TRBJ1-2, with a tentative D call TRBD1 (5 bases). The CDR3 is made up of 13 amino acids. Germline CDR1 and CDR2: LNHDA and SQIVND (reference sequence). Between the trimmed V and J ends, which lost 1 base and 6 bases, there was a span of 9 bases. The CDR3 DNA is TGTGCCAGTAGTATAGTGGCAGGGAATGGCTACACCTTC. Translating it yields CASSIVAGNGYTF.

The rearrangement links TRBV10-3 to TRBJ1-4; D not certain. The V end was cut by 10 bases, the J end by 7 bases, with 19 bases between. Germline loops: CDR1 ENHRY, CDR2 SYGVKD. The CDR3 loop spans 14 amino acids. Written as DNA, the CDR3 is TGTGCCACTCAACGGGCACTAAGCGGTGAAAAACTGTTTTTT. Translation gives CATQRALSGEKLFF.

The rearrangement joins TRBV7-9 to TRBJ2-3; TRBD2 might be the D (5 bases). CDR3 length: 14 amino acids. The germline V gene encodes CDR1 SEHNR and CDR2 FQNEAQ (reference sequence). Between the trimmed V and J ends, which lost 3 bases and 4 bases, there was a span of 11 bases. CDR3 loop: CASSFRLRADTQYF. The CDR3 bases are TGTGCCAGCAGCTTCCGCCTGAGGGCAGATACGCAGTATTTT.

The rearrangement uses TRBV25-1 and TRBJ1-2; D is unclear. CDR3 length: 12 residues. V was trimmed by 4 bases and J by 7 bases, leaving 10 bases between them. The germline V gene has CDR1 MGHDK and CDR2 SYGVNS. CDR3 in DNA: TGTGCCAGCAGTGGTCTCTGGAGTGGCTACACCTTC. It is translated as CASSGLWSGYTF.

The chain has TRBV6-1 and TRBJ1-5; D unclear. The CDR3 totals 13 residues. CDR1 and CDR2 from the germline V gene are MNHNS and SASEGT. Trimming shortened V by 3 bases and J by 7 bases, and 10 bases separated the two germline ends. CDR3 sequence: CASSDTPGQPQHF. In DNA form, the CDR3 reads TGTGCCAGCAGTGACACCCCAGGCCAGCCCCAGCATTTT.

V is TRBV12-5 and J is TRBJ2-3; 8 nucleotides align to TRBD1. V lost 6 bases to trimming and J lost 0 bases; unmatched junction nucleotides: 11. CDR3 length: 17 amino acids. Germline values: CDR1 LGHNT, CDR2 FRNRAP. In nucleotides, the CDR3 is TGTGCTAGTGGAAGACTACCAGGGGGCGATAGCACAGATACGCAGTATTTT. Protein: CASGRLPGGDSTDTQYF.

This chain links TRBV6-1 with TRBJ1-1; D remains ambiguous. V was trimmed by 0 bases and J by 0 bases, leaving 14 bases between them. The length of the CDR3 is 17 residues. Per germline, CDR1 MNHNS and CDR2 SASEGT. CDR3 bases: TGTGCCAGCAGTGAAGCGTCCCAGGCAGGCCTGAACACTGAAGCTTTCTTT. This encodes CASSEASQAGLNTEAFF.

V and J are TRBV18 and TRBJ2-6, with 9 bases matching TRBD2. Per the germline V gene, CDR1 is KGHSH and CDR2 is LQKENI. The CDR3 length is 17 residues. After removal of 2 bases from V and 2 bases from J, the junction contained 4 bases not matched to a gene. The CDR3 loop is CASSPRGLATGANVLTF. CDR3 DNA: TGTGCCAGCTCACCAAGGGGACTAGCAACTGGGGCCAACGTCCTGACTTTC. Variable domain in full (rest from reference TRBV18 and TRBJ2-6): NAGVMQNPRHLVRRRGQEARLRCSPMKGHSHVYWYRQLPEEGLKFMVYLQKENIIDESGMPKERFSAEFPKEGPSILRIQQVVRGDSAAYFCASSPRGLATGANVLTFGAGSRLTVL.

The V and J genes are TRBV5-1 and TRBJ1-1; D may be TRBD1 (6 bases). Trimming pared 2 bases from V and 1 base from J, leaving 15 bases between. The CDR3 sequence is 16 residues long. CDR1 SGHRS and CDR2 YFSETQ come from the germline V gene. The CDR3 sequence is CASSLPTTGKNTEAFF. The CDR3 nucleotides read TGCGCCAGCAGCTTACCGACCACAGGGAAGAACACTGAAGCTTTCTTT.